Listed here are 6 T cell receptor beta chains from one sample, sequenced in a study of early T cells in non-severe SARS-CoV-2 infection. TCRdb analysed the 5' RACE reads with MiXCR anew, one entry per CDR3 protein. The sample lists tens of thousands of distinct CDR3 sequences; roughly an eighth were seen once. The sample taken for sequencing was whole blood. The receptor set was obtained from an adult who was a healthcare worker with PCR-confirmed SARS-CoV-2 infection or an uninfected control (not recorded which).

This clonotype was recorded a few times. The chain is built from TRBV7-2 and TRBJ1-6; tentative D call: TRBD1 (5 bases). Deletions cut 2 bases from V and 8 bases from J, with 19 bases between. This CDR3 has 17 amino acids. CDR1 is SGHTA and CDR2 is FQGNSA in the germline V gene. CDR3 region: CASSLHLLQDWYSPLHF. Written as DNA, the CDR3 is TGTGCCAGCAGCTTACACCTCCTACAGGATTGGTATTCACCCCTCCACTTT.

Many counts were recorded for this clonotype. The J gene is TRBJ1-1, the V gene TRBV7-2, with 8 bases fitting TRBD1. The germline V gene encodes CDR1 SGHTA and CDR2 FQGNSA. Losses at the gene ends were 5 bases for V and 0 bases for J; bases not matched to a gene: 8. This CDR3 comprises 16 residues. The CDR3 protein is CASSLYLTGVNTEAFF. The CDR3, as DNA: TGTGCCAGCAGCCTATACTTGACAGGGGTGAACACTGAAGCTTTCTTT.

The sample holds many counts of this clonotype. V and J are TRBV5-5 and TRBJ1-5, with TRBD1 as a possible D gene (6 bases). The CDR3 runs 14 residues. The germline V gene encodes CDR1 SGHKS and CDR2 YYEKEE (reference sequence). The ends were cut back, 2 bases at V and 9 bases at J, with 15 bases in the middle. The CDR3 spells CASSLGGVDRPQHF. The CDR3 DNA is TGTGCCAGCAGCTTAGGGGGAGTCGATCGGCCCCAGCATTTT.

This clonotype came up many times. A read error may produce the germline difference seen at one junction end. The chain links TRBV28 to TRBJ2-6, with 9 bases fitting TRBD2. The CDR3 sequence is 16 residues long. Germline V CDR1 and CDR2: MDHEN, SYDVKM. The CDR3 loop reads CASSRPGSTSGTGVAF. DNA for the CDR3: TGTGCCAGCAGCCGGCCGGGGTCGACTAGCGGAACAGGTGTAGCTTTC.

The CDR3, as DNA: TGCGCCAGCAGCTTGGGGTGGCGGGGGAGCAAACAAGAGACCCAGTACTTC. This sequence encodes CASSLGWRGSKQETQYF. V and J are TRBV5-1 and TRBJ2-5, with 7 bases fitting TRBD2. This CDR3 has 17 residues. Losses at the gene ends were 0 bases for V and 2 bases for J; bases not matched to a gene: 10. Germline CDR1 is SGHRS and CDR2 is YFSETQ.

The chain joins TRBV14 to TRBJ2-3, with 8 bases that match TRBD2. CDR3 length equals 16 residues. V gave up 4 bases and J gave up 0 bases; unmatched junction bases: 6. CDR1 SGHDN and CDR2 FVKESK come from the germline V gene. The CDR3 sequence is CASSLPSGGSTDTQYF. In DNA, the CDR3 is TGTGCCAGCAGCCTCCCAAGCGGGGGTAGCACAGATACGCAGTATTTT.